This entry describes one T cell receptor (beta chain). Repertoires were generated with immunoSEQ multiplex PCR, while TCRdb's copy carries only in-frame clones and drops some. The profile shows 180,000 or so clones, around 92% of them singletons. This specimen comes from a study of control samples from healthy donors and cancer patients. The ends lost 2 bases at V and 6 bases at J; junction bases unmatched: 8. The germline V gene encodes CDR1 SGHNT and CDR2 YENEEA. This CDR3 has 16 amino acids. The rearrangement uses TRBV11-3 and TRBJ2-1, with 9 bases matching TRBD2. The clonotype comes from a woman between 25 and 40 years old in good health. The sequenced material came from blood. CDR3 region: CASSLFSSGIPNEQFF. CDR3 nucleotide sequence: TGTGCCAGCAGCTTATTTTCTAGCGGGATTCCCAATGAGCAGTTCTTC.